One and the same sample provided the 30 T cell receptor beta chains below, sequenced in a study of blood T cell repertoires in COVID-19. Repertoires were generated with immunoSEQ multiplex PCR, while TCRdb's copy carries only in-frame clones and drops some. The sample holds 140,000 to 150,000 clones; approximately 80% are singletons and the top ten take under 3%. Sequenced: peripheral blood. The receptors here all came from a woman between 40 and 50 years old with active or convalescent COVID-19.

The CDR3 nucleotides read TGTGCCAGCAGTGAAGGGACAGCGTATGGCTACACCTTC. Its protein product is CASSEGTAYGYTF. V usage is TRBV25-1 and J usage is TRBJ1-2; 7 positions agree with TRBD1. CDR1 is MGHDK, CDR2 SYGVNS, per germline. After removal of 2 bases from V and 5 bases from J, the junction contained 2 bases not matched to a gene. The CDR3 runs 13 residues.

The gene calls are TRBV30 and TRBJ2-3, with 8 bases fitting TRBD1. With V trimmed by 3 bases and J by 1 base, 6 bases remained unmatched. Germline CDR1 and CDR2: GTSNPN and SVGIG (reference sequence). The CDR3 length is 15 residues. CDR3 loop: CAWRHYRGGTDTQYF. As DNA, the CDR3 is TGTGCCTGGAGGCACTACAGGGGGGGCACAGATACGCAGTATTTT.

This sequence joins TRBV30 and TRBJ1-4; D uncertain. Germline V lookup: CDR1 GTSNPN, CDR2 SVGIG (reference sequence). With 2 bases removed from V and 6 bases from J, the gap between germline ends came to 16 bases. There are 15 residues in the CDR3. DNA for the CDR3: TGTGCCTGGAGTCGGGGATTTGGAGAAGATGAAAAACTGTTTTTT. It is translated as CAWSRGFGEDEKLFF. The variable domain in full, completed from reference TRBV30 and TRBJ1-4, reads SQTIHQWPATLVQPVGSPLSLECTVEGTSNPNLYWYRQAAGRGLQLLFYSVGIGQISSEVPQNLSASRPQDRQFILSSKKLLLSDSGFYLCAWSRGFGEDEKLFFGSGTQLSVL.

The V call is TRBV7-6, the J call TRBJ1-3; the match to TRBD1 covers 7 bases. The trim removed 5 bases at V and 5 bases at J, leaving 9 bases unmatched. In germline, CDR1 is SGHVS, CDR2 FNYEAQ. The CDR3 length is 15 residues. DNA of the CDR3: TGTGCCAGCAGCGCAGACAGGGCATTTAGAAACACCATATATTTT. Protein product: CASSADRAFRNTIYF.

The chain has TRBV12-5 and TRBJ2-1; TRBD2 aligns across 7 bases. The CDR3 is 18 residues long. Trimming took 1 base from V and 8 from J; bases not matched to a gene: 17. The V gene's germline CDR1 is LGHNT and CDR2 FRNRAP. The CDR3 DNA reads TGTGCTAGTGGTTTGGCGGGGCAAAGCGGGATATTTTGGGATGAGCAGTTCTTC. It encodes CASGLAGQSGIFWDEQFF.

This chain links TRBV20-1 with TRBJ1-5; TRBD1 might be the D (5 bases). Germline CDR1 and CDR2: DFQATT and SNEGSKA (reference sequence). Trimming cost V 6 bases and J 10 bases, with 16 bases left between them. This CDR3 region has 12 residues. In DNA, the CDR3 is TGCAGTGCAAGTACAGGAATGGAACCCCAGCATTTT. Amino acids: CSASTGMEPQHF.

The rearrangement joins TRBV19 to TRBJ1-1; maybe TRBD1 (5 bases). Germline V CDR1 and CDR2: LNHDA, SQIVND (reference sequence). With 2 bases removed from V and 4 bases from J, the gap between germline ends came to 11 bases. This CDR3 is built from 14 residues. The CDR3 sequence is CASSILGDATEAFF. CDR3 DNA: TGTGCCAGTAGTATATTAGGGGATGCCACTGAAGCTTTCTTT.

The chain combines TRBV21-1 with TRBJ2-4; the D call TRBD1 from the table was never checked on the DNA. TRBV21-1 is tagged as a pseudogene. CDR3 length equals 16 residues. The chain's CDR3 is CASSKLLTGVRDIQYF. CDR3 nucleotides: TGTGCCAGCAGCAAACTCCTGACAGGGGTGAGGGACATTCAGTACTTC.

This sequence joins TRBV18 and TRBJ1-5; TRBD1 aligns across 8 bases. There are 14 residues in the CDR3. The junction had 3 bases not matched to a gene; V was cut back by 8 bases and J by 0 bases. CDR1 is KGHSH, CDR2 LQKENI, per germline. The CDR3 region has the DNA TGTGCCAGCGGACAGGGCTATAGCAATCAGCCCCAGCATTTT. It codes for CASGQGYSNQPQHF.

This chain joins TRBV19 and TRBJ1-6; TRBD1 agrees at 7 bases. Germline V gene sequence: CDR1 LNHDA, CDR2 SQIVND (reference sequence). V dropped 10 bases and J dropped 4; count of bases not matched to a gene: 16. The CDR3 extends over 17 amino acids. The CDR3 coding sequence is TGTGCCACCAGGGACAAGGGACAGCCACTGTATAATTCACCCCTCCACTTT. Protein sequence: CATRDKGQPLYNSPLHF.

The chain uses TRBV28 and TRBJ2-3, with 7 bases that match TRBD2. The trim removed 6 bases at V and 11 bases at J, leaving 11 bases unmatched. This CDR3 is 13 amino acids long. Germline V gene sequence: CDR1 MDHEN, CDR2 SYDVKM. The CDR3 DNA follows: TGTGCCAGCAGCCGATCGCGGGGGAGCGGGCAGTATTTT. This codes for CASSRSRGSGQYF.

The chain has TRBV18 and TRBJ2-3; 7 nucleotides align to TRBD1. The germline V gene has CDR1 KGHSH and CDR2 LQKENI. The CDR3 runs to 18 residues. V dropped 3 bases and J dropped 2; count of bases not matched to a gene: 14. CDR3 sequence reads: CASSPGPLGDSYTDTQYF. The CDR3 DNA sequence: TGTGCCAGCTCACCGGGCCCCCTAGGGGACAGCTACACAGATACGCAGTATTTT.

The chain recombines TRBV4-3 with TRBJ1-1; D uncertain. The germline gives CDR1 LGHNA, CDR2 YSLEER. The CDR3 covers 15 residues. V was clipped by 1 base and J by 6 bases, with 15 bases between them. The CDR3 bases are TGCGCCAGCAGCCAAGGAACAGAGTTTGACGCTGAAGCTTTCTTT. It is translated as CASSQGTEFDAEAFF.

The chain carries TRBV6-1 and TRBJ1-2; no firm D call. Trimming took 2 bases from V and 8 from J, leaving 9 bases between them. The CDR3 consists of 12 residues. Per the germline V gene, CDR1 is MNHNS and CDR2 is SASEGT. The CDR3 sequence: CASSEPLFGYTF. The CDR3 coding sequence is TGTGCCAGCAGTGAACCCTTATTCGGCTACACCTTC.

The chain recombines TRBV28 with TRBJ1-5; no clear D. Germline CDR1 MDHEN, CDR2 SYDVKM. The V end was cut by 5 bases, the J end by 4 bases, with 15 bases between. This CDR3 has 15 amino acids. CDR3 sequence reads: CASSPAGRRNQPQHF. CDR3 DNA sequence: TGTGCCAGCAGTCCTGCGGGAAGACGGAATCAGCCCCAGCATTTT.

CDR3 nucleotides: TGTGCCAGCAGTTACTCCGGCGGACAGTCCGAGACCCAGTACTTC. Amino acids: CASSYSGGQSETQYF. The V gene is TRBV6-5, the J gene TRBJ2-5, with TRBD1 as a possible D gene (6 bases). Trimming left V 0 bases short and J 5 bases short, with 13 bases between. Germline V gene lookup returns CDR1 MNHEY and CDR2 SVGAGI. The CDR3 has 15 residues.

CDR3 residues: CASSHENRVGANVLTF. CDR3 nucleotide sequence: TGCGCCAGCAGCCATGAAAACAGGGTGGGGGCCAACGTCCTGACTTTC. The chain employs TRBV4-3 and TRBJ2-6; D possibly corresponds to TRBD1 (6 bases). V shed 3 bases and J shed 4 bases, with 13 bases lying between them. The germline gives CDR1 LGHNA, CDR2 YSLEER. This CDR3 contains 16 residues.

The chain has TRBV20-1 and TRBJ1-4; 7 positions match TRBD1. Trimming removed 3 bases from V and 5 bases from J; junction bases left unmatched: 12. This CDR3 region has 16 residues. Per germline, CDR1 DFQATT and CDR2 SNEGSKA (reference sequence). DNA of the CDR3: TGCAGTGCTAGTCGCCCTAACAGGGGAAAGAATGAAAAACTGTTTTTT. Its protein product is CSASRPNRGKNEKLFF.

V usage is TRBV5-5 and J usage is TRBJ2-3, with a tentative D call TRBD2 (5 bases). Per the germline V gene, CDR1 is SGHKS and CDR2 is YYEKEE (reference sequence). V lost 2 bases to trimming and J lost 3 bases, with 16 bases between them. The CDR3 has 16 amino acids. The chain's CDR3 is CASSLWFGLSTDTQYF. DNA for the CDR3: TGTGCCAGCAGCTTATGGTTCGGACTCTCTACAGATACGCAGTATTTT.

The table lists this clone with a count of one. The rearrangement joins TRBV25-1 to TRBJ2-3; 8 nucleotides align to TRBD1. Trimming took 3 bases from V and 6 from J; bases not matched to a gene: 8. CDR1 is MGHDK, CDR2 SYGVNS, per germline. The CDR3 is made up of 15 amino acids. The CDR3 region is CASSDRTGSGDTQYF. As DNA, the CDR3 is TGTGCCAGCAGTGACCGGACAGGGTCGGGGGATACGCAGTATTTT.

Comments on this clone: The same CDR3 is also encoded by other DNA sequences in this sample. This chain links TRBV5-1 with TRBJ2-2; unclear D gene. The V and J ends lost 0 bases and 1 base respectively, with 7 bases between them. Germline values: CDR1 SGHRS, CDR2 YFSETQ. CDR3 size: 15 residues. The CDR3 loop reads CASSLVGGNTGELFF. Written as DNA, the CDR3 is TGCGCCAGCAGCTTGGTCGGTGGGAACACCGGGGAGCTGTTTTTT. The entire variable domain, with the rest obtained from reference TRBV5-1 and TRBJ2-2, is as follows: KAGVTQTPRYLIKTRGQQVTLSCSPISGHRSVSWYQQTPGQGLQFLFEYFSETQRNKGNFPGRFSGRQFSNSRSEMNVSTLELGDSALYLCASSLVGGNTGELFFGEGSRLTVL.

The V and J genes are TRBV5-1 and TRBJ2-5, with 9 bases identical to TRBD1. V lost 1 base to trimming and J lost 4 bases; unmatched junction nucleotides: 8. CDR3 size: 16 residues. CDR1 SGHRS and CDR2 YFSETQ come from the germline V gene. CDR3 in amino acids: CASSLQSGQGAETQYF. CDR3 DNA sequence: TGCGCCAGCAGCTTGCAGTCGGGACAGGGAGCAGAGACCCAGTACTTC.

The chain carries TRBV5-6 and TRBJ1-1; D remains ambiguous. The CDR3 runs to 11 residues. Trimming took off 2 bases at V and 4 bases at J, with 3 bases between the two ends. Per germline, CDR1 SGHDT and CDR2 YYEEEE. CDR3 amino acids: CASSLATEAFF. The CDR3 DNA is TGTGCCAGCAGCTTAGCCACTGAAGCTTTCTTT.

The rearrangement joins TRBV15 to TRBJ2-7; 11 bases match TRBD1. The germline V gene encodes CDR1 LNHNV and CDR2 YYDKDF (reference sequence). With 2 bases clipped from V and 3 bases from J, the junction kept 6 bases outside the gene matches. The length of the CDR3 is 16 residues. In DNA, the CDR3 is TGTGCCACCAGCAGACGCCCGGGACAGGGGGGCTACGAGCAGTACTTC. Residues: CATSRRPGQGGYEQYF. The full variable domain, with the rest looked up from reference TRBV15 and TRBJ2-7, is DAMVIQNPRYQVTQFGKPVTLSCSQTLNHNVMYWYQQKSSQAPKLLFHYYDKDFNNEADTPDNFQSRRPNTSFCFLDIRSPGLGDTAMYLCATSRRPGQGGYEQYFGPGTRLTVT.

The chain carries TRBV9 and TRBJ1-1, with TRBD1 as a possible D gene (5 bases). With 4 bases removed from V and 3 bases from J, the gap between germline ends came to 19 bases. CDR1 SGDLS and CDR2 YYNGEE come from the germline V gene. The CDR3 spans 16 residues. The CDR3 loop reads CASSLGPTGGDTEAFF. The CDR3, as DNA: TGTGCCAGCAGCTTGGGTCCCACCGGGGGGGACACTGAAGCTTTCTTT. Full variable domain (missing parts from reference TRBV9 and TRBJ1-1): DSGVTQTPKHLITATGQRVTLRCSPRSGDLSVYWYQQSLDQGLQFLIQYYNGEERAKGNILERFSAQQFPDLHSELNLSSLELGDSALYFCASSLGPTGGDTEAFFGQGTRLTVV.

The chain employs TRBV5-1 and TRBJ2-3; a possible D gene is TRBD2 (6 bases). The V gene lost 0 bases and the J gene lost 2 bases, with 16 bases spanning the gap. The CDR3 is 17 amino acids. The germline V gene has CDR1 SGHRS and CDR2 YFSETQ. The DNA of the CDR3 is TGCGCCAGCAGCTTGGCCTGGAGGGCCAAATCCACAGATACGCAGTATTTT. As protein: CASSLAWRAKSTDTQYF. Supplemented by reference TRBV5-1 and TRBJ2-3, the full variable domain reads KAGVTQTPRYLIKTRGQQVTLSCSPISGHRSVSWYQQTPGQGLQFLFEYFSETQRNKGNFPGRFSGRQFSNSRSEMNVSTLELGDSALYLCASSLAWRAKSTDTQYFGPGTRLTVL.

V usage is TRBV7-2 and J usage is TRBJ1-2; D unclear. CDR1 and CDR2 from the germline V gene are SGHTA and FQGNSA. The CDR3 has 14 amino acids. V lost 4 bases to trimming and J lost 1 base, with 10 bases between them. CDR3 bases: TGTGCCAGCAGCTCGGACTCGATTAACTATGGCTACACCTTC. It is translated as CASSSDSINYGYTF.

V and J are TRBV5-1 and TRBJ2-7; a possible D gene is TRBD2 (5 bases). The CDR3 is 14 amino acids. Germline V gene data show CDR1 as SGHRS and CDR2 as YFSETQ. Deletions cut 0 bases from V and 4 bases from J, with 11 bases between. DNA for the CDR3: TGCGCCAGCAGCTTGGGCACTAGTGGGTACGAGCAGTACTTC. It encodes CASSLGTSGYEQYF.

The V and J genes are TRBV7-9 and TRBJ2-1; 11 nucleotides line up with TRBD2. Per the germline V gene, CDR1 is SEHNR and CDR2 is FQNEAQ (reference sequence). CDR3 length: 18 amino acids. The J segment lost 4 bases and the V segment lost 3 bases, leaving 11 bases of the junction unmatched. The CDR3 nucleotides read TGTGCCAGCAGCTTTCTCGCCGGACTAGCGGGCGATTACAATGAGCAGTTCTTC. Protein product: CASSFLAGLAGDYNEQFF.

In nucleotides, the CDR3 is TGTGCCAGCAGCTTAGCGGGCGGGAGCCAGTACTTC. Protein product: CASSLAGGSQYF. The chain combines TRBV11-2 with TRBJ2-7, with 7 bases lining up with TRBD2. Germline CDR1 reads SGHAT; CDR2 reads FQNNGV. The CDR3 extends over 12 amino acids. Germline trimming cut 1 base from V and 10 bases from J; bases unmatched to any gene: 4.